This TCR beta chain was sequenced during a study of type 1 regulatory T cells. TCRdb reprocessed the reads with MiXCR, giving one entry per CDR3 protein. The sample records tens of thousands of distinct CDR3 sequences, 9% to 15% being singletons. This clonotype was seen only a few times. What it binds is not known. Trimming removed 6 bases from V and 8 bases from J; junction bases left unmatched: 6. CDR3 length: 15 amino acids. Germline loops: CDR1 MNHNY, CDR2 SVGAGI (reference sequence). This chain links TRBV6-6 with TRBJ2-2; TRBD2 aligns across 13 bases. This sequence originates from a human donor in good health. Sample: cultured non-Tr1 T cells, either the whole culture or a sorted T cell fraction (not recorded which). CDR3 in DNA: TGTGCCAGCAGGACCGGGACTAGCGGGATTGGGGAGCTGTTTTTT. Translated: CASRTGTSGIGELFF.